These 2 T cell receptor beta chains share one sample of origin, sequenced in a study of blood T cell repertoires in COVID-19. Profiled with immunoSEQ multiplex PCR; TCRdb holds only in-frame clones, not every one. The data show 250,000 or so clones, with around 83% seen just once and about 1.9% held by the top ten. The sequencing sample was made of peripheral blood. The origin of the receptors is a man aged 25-45 years who had recovered from COVID-19.

The rearrangement links TRBV3-1 (or the pseudogene TRBV3-2) to TRBJ1-1; D unclear. Germline loops: CDR1 LGHDT, CDR2 YNNKEL (reference sequence). V was shortened by 4 bases and J by 6 bases, with 21 bases between the two germline ends. CDR3 length: 16 amino acids. The chain's CDR3 is CASSPRALRVFAEAFF. CDR3 bases: TGTGCCAGCAGCCCAAGAGCTCTGAGGGTTTTTGCTGAAGCTTTCTTT.

This rearrangement joins TRBV2 to TRBJ2-5; 7 nucleotides agree with TRBD1. With V trimmed by 8 bases and J by 5 bases, 11 bases remained unmatched. CDR1 SNHLY and CDR2 FYNNEI come from the germline V gene. CDR3 size: 14 residues. CDR3 sequence (DNA): TGTGCCAGCCCCGGGACAGAACCACGGGAGACCCAGTACTTC. As protein: CASPGTEPRETQYF.